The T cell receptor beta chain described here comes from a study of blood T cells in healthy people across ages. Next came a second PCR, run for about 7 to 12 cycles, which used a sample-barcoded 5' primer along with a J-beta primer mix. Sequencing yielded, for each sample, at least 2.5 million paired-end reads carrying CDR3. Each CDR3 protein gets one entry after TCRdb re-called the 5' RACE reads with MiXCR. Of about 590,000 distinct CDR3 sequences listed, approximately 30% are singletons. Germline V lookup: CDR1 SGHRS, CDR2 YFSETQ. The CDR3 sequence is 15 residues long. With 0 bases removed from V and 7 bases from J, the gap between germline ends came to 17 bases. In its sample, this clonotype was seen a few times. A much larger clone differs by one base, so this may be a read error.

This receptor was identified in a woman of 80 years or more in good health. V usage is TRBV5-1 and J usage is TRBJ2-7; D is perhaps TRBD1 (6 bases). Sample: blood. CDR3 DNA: TGCGCCAGCAGCTTGGGACAGGTACTTATCGATGAGCAGTACTTC. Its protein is CASSLGQVLIDEQYF.